These 21 T cell receptor beta chains were all obtained from the same sample, sequenced in a study of blood T cell repertoires in COVID-19. Clones were sequenced by immunoSEQ multiplex PCR, and TCRdb holds only the in-frame ones, with some missing. The sample has about 220,000 clones; 83% are singletons. The sample consisted of PBMCs or T cells enriched from blood (not recorded which). Receptor source: a woman aged 45 to 65 who had been exposed to COVID-19.

The J gene is TRBJ1-5, the V gene TRBV7-8; 7 bases fit TRBD1. The CDR3 extends over 15 amino acids. In germline, CDR1 is SGHVS, CDR2 FQNEAQ. Losses at the gene ends were 3 bases for V and 4 bases for J; bases not matched to a gene: 6. CDR3 residues: CASSLYRGPNQPQHF. CDR3 DNA sequence: TGTGCCAGCAGCTTGTACAGGGGACCTAATCAGCCCCAGCATTTT.

V usage is TRBV24-1 and J usage is TRBJ2-3; possible D gene TRBD1, 6 bases. Germline loops: CDR1 KGHDR, CDR2 SFDVKD. V was shortened by 9 bases and J by 2 bases, with 17 bases between the two germline ends. This CDR3 has 15 amino acids. CDR3 in amino acids: CATGGQLSSTDTQYF. The CDR3, as DNA: TGTGCCACCGGCGGACAGCTTTCTTCCACAGATACGCAGTATTTT.

The chain carries TRBV5-5 and TRBJ1-5; D not resolved. Trimming cost V 1 base and J 3 bases, with 8 bases left between them. In germline, CDR1 is SGHKS, CDR2 YYEKEE (reference sequence). This CDR3 is 14 amino acids long. In nucleotides, the CDR3 is TGTGCCAGCAGCTTGTCAGGCAACAATCAGCCCCAGCATTTT. Translated: CASSLSGNNQPQHF.

This chain links TRBV19 with TRBJ1-5; D not resolved. Trimming cost V 3 bases and J 6 bases, with 12 bases left between them. This CDR3 contains 14 residues. CDR1 and CDR2 from the germline V gene are LNHDA and SQIVND (reference sequence). CDR3 in amino acids: CASSIGSRGQPQHF. CDR3 in DNA: TGTGCCAGTAGTATTGGGAGTAGAGGTCAGCCCCAGCATTTT.

The sample holds a few counts of this clone. CDR3 nucleotide sequence: TGTGCCAGCAGCCCTGAGACAGATACGCAGTATTTT. Translating it yields CASSPETDTQYF. V usage is TRBV7-9 and J usage is TRBJ2-3; D gene ambiguous. Germline CDR1 SEHNR, CDR2 FQNEAQ (reference sequence). V shed 5 bases and J shed 3 bases, with 6 bases lying between them. This CDR3 region has 12 residues. The full variable domain, completed using reference TRBV7-9 and TRBJ2-3, is DTGVSQNPRHKITKRGQNVTFRCDPISEHNRLYWYRQTLGQGPEFLTYFQNEAQLEKSRLLSDRFSAERPKGSFSTLEIQRTEQGDSAMYLCASSPETDTQYFGPGTRLTVL.

The chain employs TRBV4-2 and TRBJ1-1, with D possibly TRBD1 on 5 matching bases. V lost 5 bases and J 3 bases, leaving 13 bases between the germline ends. Per germline, CDR1 LGHNA and CDR2 YNFKEQ. The CDR3 has 14 residues. CDR3 nucleotides: TGTGCCAGCAGCTCAGGGAGGACGGACACTGAAGCTTTCTTT. Translating it yields CASSSGRTDTEAFF.

V usage is TRBV2 and J usage is TRBJ2-3, with a tentative D call TRBD2 (7 bases). V lost 6 bases, J lost 5 bases, and 12 bases lay in between. Germline V gene data show CDR1 as SNHLY and CDR2 as FYNNEI. The CDR3 extends over 13 amino acids. The DNA of the CDR3 is TGTGCCAGCAGGGGGGGGCCTGGAGATACGCAGTATTTT. It specifies CASRGGPGDTQYF.

This chain joins TRBV3-1 (or the pseudogene TRBV3-2) and TRBJ2-7; the match to TRBD2 covers 10 bases. Looked up from germline, CDR1 is LGHDT and CDR2 is YNNKEL (reference sequence). J gave up 0 bases and V 5 bases, and 7 bases lay outside the gene matches. CDR3 size: 16 residues. CDR3 protein: CASSAPRTSGSYEQYF. For the CDR3, the DNA is TGTGCCAGCAGCGCCCCCCGGACTAGCGGCTCCTACGAGCAGTACTTC.

The chain carries TRBV4-1 and TRBJ2-7, with 7 bases identical to TRBD2. V shed 0 bases and J 2 bases; nucleotides not matched to a gene: 1. The CDR3 loop spans 14 amino acids. Germline CDR1 is MGHRA and CDR2 is YSYEKL. The CDR3 is CASSQDRGAYEQYF. CDR3 in DNA: TGCGCCAGCAGCCAAGATCGGGGGGCCTACGAGCAGTACTTC.

V and J are TRBV5-4 and TRBJ2-7; 10 nucleotides align to TRBD2. V shed 6 bases, J shed 2 bases, and the junction held 5 bases outside the gene matches. CDR1 and CDR2 from the germline V gene are SGHNT and YYREEE (reference sequence). The CDR3 covers 14 residues. The CDR3 loop reads CASTLSGGAYEQYF. CDR3 DNA sequence: TGTGCCAGCACCCTCAGCGGGGGGGCCTACGAGCAGTACTTC. The complete variable domain, with remaining parts taken from reference TRBV5-4 and TRBJ2-7, reads ETGVTQSPTHLIKTRGQQVTLRCSSQSGHNTVSWYQQALGQGPQFIFQYYREEENGRGNFPPRFSGLQFPNYSSELNVNALELDDSALYLCASTLSGGAYEQYFGPGTRLTVT.

The chain couples TRBV5-4 to TRBJ1-2, with D possibly TRBD1 on 6 matching bases. V was trimmed by 3 bases and J by 4 bases, leaving 16 bases between them. In germline, CDR1 is SGHNT, CDR2 YYREEE (reference sequence). This CDR3 region has 15 residues. The CDR3 is CASSSSNQGLYGYTF. CDR3 coding DNA: TGTGCCAGCAGCTCCTCGAATCAGGGGCTCTATGGCTACACCTTC.

The rearrangement uses TRBV7-2 and TRBJ1-3, with 7 bases fitting TRBD1. Trimming took 3 bases from V and 2 from J; bases not matched to a gene: 4. The length of the CDR3 is 15 residues. Per the germline V gene, CDR1 is SGHTA and CDR2 is FQGNSA. The chain's CDR3 is CASSFKTGTGNTIYF. CDR3 bases: TGTGCCAGCAGCTTTAAGACAGGGACTGGAAACACCATATATTTT. Complete variable domain (other parts from reference TRBV7-2 and TRBJ1-3): GAGVSQSPSNKVTEKGKDVELRCDPISGHTALYWYRQSLGQGLEFLIYFQGNSAPDKSGLPSDRFSAERTGGSVSTLTIQRTQQEDSAVYLCASSFKTGTGNTIYFGEGSWLTVV.

The chain employs TRBV12-2 and TRBJ1-2; the D segment call TRBD1 is taken from the table without a DNA check. TRBV12-2 is assigned pseudogene status. This CDR3 has 14 amino acids. The CDR3: CASRLVGGRYGYTF. CDR3 sequence (DNA): TGTGCAAGTCGCTTAGTAGGGGGCCGCTATGGCTACACCTTC.

V is TRBV28 and J is TRBJ1-2; TRBD1 aligns across 10 bases. The length of the CDR3 is 15 residues. V shed 4 bases and J 5 bases; nucleotides not matched to a gene: 7. CDR1 is MDHEN, CDR2 SYDVKM, per germline. CDR3 DNA sequence: TGTGCCAGCAGTTCGACAGGGGGCTTAGGGTATGGCTACACCTTC. It codes for CASSSTGGLGYGYTF.

The chain carries TRBV7-8 and TRBJ1-1, with 8 bases lining up with TRBD1. CDR3 length: 16 amino acids. Germline trimming cut 2 bases from V and 3 bases from J; bases unmatched to any gene: 8. Germline CDR1 SGHVS, CDR2 FQNEAQ. The CDR3: CASSLQQGEEDTEAFF. Written as DNA, the CDR3 is TGTGCCAGCAGCTTACAACAGGGGGAGGAGGACACTGAAGCTTTCTTT.

The chain carries TRBV4-2 and TRBJ2-2; 7 bases agree with TRBD1. The CDR3 is made up of 16 amino acids. J lost 7 bases, V lost 3 bases, and 11 bases had no gene match. Germline CDR1 reads LGHNA; CDR2 reads YNFKEQ. The DNA for the CDR3 is TGTGCCAGCAGCCAGGACCTTAGGGGGCAGGGCGGGGAGCTGTTTTTT. Translation gives CASSQDLRGQGGELFF.

CDR3 amino acids: CASSPSRGTASNSPLHF. As DNA, the CDR3 is TGCGCCAGCAGCCCGTCTCGTGGGACAGCATCAAATTCACCCCTCCACTTT. The V call is TRBV5-1, the J call TRBJ1-6; TRBD1 matches at 7 bases. The ends lost 4 bases at V and 7 bases at J; junction bases unmatched: 14. The CDR3 runs 17 residues. Germline V gene lookup returns CDR1 SGHRS and CDR2 YFSETQ.

The J gene is TRBJ1-1, the V gene TRBV5-5, with TRBD1 matching 7 bases. This CDR3 has 15 residues. The germline CDR1 and CDR2 sequences are SGHKS and YYEKEE (reference sequence). V dropped 3 bases and J dropped 1; count of bases not matched to a gene: 6. CDR3 sequence: CASSSSRQGNTEAFF. The CDR3 DNA reads TGTGCCAGCAGCTCTTCGAGACAGGGGAACACTGAAGCTTTCTTT.

This sequence joins TRBV28 and TRBJ1-4; D unresolved. The CDR3 spans 13 residues. Trimming shortened V by 3 bases and J by 10 bases, and 12 bases separated the two germline ends. Looked up from germline, CDR1 is MDHEN and CDR2 is SYDVKM. This CDR3 reads CASSFQVIGKLFF. CDR3 coding DNA: TGTGCCAGCAGTTTTCAGGTTATAGGAAAACTGTTTTTT.

J is TRBJ2-6 and V is TRBV30, with D hard to call. CDR3 size: 17 residues. The germline V gene encodes CDR1 GTSNPN and CDR2 SVGIG (reference sequence). With 0 bases removed from V and 0 bases from J, the gap between germline ends came to 12 bases. DNA of the CDR3: TGTGCCTGGAGTGTAAATCGTGGCCTCTCTGGGGCCAACGTCCTGACTTTC. Protein: CAWSVNRGLSGANVLTF.

The genes are TRBV6-5 and TRBJ2-3; 9 bases are shared with TRBD2. Germline V gene data show CDR1 as MNHEY and CDR2 as SVGAGI. V trimming: 3 bases; J trimming: 1 base; junction bases outside the gene matches: 5. The CDR3 is made up of 16 amino acids. CDR3 region: CASSYIRGGGTDTQYF. CDR3 nucleotide sequence: TGTGCCAGCAGTTATATACGCGGGGGGGGCACAGATACGCAGTATTTT.